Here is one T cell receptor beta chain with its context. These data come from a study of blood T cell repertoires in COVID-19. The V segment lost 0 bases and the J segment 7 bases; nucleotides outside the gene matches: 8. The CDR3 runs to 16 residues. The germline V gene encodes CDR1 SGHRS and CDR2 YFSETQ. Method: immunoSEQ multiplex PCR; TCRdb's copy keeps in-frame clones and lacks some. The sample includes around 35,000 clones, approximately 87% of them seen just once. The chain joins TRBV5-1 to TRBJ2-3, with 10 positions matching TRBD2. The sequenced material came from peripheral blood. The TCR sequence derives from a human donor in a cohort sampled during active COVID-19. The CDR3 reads CASSLVQRGGGYTQYF. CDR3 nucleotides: TGCGCCAGCAGCTTGGTTCAGCGGGGGGGCGGGTATACGCAGTATTTT.